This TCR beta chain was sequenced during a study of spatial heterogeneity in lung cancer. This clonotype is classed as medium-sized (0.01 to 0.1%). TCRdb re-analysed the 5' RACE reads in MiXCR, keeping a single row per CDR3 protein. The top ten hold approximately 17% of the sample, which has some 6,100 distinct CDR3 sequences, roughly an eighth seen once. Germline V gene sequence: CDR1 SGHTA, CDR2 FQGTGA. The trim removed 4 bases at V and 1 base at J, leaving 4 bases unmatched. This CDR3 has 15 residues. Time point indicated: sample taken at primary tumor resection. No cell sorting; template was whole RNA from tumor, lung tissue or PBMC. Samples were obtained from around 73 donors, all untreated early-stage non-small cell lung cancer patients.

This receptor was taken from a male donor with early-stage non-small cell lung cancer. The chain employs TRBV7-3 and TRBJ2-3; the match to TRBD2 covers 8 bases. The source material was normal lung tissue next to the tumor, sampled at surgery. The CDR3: CASSSSGSGTDTQYF. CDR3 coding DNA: TGTGCCAGCAGCTCGAGCGGGAGTGGCACAGATACGCAGTATTTT.